This T cell receptor beta chain was identified in a study of beta chain features in type 1 diabetes. This clone occurred a few times. Since all of the isolated RNA was reverse transcribed, expressed TCRB transcripts were what got sequenced. Sequenced by immunoSEQ multiplex PCR; TCRdb stores in-frame clones only, minus some. The repertoire has around 190,000 clones, roughly an eighth of them found once; the top ten carry 0.62%. Trimming shortened V by 3 bases and J by 1 base, and 18 bases separated the two germline ends. Germline values: CDR1 GTSNPN, CDR2 SVGIG (reference sequence). There are 16 residues in the CDR3.

This TCR came from a woman aged 18 to 35 in good health. Source material: central memory CD4+ T cells from blood. The chain uses TRBV30 and TRBJ1-1; a weak D match, TRBD1 (5 bases). CDR3 sequence (DNA): TGTGCCTGGAGGCACCCGGTCGGGGGGGGGAACACTGAAGCTTTCTTT. It encodes CAWRHPVGGGNTEAFF.